These 24 T cell receptor beta chains were sequenced from one sample in a study of T cells in Graves' hyperthyroidism and ophthalmopathy. The source material, RNA transcripts, was used to amplify TCR beta CDR3 regions. The HTBI set primed first-round TCR CDR3 RT-PCR. TCRdb analysed the multiplex PCR reads with MiXCR anew, one entry per CDR3 protein. The sample includes hundreds of thousands of distinct CDR3 sequences, over 12% of them seen just once. The sequenced sample consisted of blood. All receptors come from a woman in her thirties or forties with Graves' ophthalmopathy.

This clonotype occurred many times. This chain uses TRBV19 with TRBJ1-5, with D unclear. Trimming cost V 2 bases and J 4 bases, with 15 bases left between them. The CDR3 spans 16 residues. From germline, CDR1 is LNHDA and CDR2 SQIVND (reference sequence). The CDR3 coding sequence is TGTGCCAGTAGTATATTACTGACACAGCGGAATCAGCCCCAGCATTTT. This codes for CASSILLTQRNQPQHF.

This chain connects TRBV4-1 to TRBJ2-7; 10 nucleotides match TRBD2. The CDR3 has 16 amino acids. J gave up 4 bases and V 6 bases, and 12 bases lay outside the gene matches. The germline CDR1 and CDR2 sequences are MGHRA and YSYEKL. CDR3 amino acids: CASREVGLAGVYEQYF. The CDR3 DNA sequence: TGCGCCAGCAGGGAAGTTGGGCTAGCGGGAGTTTACGAGCAGTACTTC.

This clonotype was counted at least ten times. The chain is built from TRBV3-1 and TRBJ1-5; D uncertain. CDR3 size: 13 residues. From germline, CDR1 is LGHDT and CDR2 YNNKEL (reference sequence). V was trimmed by 1 base and J by 2 bases, leaving 3 bases between them. The CDR3 nucleotides read TGTGCCAGCAGCCAAGGACGCAATCAGCCCCAGCATTTT. Encoded protein: CASSQGRNQPQHF.

This clonotype showed up many times. The V gene is TRBV6-5, the J gene TRBJ1-2, with a tentative D call TRBD1 (5 bases). CDR1 and CDR2 from the germline V gene are MNHEY and SVGAGI. Trimming shortened V by 2 bases and J by 5 bases, and 15 bases separated the two germline ends. The CDR3 sequence is 15 residues long. CDR3 in amino acids: CASSYTPWGQYGYTF. The CDR3 bases are TGTGCCAGCAGTTACACCCCCTGGGGCCAATATGGCTACACCTTC.

This chain connects TRBV28 to TRBJ2-7; 8 bases map to TRBD2. The V gene end was trimmed by 8 bases and the J gene end by 2 bases; junction bases not matched to a gene: 11. The CDR3 loop spans 15 amino acids. CDR1 and CDR2 (germline): MDHEN, SYDVKM. In DNA form, the CDR3 reads TGTGCCAGCCGTCAACCGGGACTAGACGCCTACGAGCAGTACTTC. Protein: CASRQPGLDAYEQYF.

This clonotype was picked up a small number of times. This sequence joins TRBV18 and TRBJ2-7; D tentatively reads TRBD1 or TRBD2 (5 bases each). CDR1 is KGHSH and CDR2 is LQKENI in the germline V gene. The CDR3 runs to 17 residues. Trimming stripped 1 base from V and 4 bases from J, with 20 bases between. In DNA, the CDR3 is TGTGCCAGCTCACCACAGGACATGGGGAGTGGCGGTTACGAGCAGTACTTC. Residues: CASSPQDMGSGGYEQYF. Complete variable domain (other parts from reference TRBV18 and TRBJ2-7): NAGVMQNPRHLVRRRGQEARLRCSPMKGHSHVYWYRQLPEEGLKFMVYLQKENIIDESGMPKERFSAEFPKEGPSILRIQQVVRGDSAAYFCASSPQDMGSGGYEQYFGPGTRLTVT.

This clonotype was seen many times. The CDR3 sequence: CASSPRNRMRLGDTNQPQHF. CDR3 nucleotide sequence: TGTGCCAGCAGTCCCCGGAACAGGATGAGATTGGGAGATACCAATCAGCCCCAGCATTTT. The chain recombines TRBV25-1 with TRBJ1-5, with D possibly matching TRBD1 (5 bases). V lost 5 bases and J 3 bases, leaving 29 bases between the germline ends. The CDR3 contains 20 residues. Germline lookup yields CDR1 MGHDK and CDR2 SYGVNS.

This clonotype occurred many times. This chain uses TRBV28 with TRBJ2-7; TRBD1 aligns across 9 bases. Germline lookup yields CDR1 MDHEN and CDR2 SYDVKM. Trimming cost V 5 bases and J 5 bases; bases outside gene matches: 10. The CDR3 covers 15 residues. CDR3: CASSPPDRGIDEQYF. The CDR3 DNA reads TGTGCCAGCAGTCCCCCGGACAGGGGAATCGACGAGCAGTACTTC. Full variable domain (remainder filled in from reference TRBV28 and TRBJ2-7): DVKVTQSSRYLVKRTGEKVFLECVQDMDHENMFWYRQDPGLGLRLIYFSYDVKMKEKGDIPEGYSVSREKKERFSLILESASTNQTSMYLCASSPPDRGIDEQYFGPGTRLTVT.

The table lists this clonotype with many counts. The rearrangement joins TRBV12-3 or TRBV12-4 to TRBJ2-7; D perhaps matches TRBD1 (6 bases). CDR3 length: 14 residues. V lost 6 bases, J lost 2 bases, and 14 bases lay in between. The CDR3 DNA reads TGTGCCAGCAGGCCTACAGGGACGACCTACGAGCAGTACTTC. Protein: CASRPTGTTYEQYF.

V and J are TRBV28 and TRBJ2-5, with no clear D. The CDR3 runs to 13 residues. The V end lost 5 bases, the J end lost 7 bases, and 14 bases lay between the germline ends. Germline loops: CDR1 MDHEN, CDR2 SYDVKM. For the CDR3, the DNA is TGTGCCAGCAGTATCGAAGCAAGAGGGACCCAGTACTTC. Translated, it gives CASSIEARGTQYF. The full variable domain, completed using reference TRBV28 and TRBJ2-5, is DVKVTQSSRYLVKRTGEKVFLECVQDMDHENMFWYRQDPGLGLRLIYFSYDVKMKEKGDIPEGYSVSREKKERFSLILESASTNQTSMYLCASSIEARGTQYFGPGTRLLVL.

In its sample, this clonotype was seen many times. This chain links TRBV11-2 with TRBJ2-5; 8 bases line up with TRBD1. The germline CDR1 and CDR2 sequences are SGHAT and FQNNGV. The junction had 10 bases not matched to a gene; V was cut back by 4 bases and J by 3 bases. This CDR3 contains 16 residues. The CDR3 is CASSSTRTGREETQYF. In DNA, the CDR3 is TGTGCCAGCAGCTCTACCAGGACAGGGAGAGAAGAGACCCAGTACTTC. The complete variable domain, with remaining parts taken from reference TRBV11-2 and TRBJ2-5, reads EAGVAQSPRYKIIEKRQSVAFWCNPISGHATLYWYQQILGQGPKLLIQFQNNGVVDDSQLPKDRFSAERLKGVDSTLKIQPAKLEDSAVYLCASSSTRTGREETQYFGPGTRLLVL.

This clonotype turned up a few times. The rearrangement joins TRBV7-9 to TRBJ2-5; D gene uncertain. From germline, CDR1 is SEHNR and CDR2 FQNEAQ (reference sequence). With 5 bases removed from V and 3 bases from J, the gap between germline ends came to 10 bases. The CDR3 runs 13 residues. DNA of the CDR3: TGTGCCAGCAGCGACTTAGGGAAAGAGACCCAGTACTTC. Translating it yields CASSDLGKETQYF.

This clonotype has ten or more counts. The chain recombines TRBV19 with TRBJ2-7; perhaps TRBD1 as D (6 bases). Germline-derived CDR1 and CDR2 are LNHDA and SQIVND (reference sequence). V gave up 5 bases and J gave up 4 bases, with 12 bases separating them. The CDR3 runs 13 residues. CDR3 coding DNA: TGTGCCAGTAGTGTTACAGGGTTGTACGAGCAGTACTTC. Its translation: CASSVTGLYEQYF.

This clonotype was seen repeatedly, ten times or more. In DNA form, the CDR3 reads TGTGCCAGCAGCTGGCAGGCTTATGATCAGCCCCAGCATTTT. Residues: CASSWQAYDQPQHF. This chain joins TRBV7-2 and TRBJ1-5, with unresolved D. Trimming removed 4 bases from V and 5 bases from J, with 12 bases in between. This CDR3 is 14 amino acids long. CDR1 and CDR2 from the germline V gene are SGHTA and FQGNSA.

Concerning this clonotype: One base away lies a much larger clone, so this may be a sequencing read error. The missing conserved phenylalanine or tryptophan at the end of this CDR3 makes a read error likely. V is TRBV12-3 or TRBV12-4 and J is TRBJ1-2; 10 bases are a match to TRBD1. This CDR3 is 15 amino acids long. V was pared by 3 bases and J by 8 bases, with 9 bases of the junction left unmatched. CDR3: CASSFATGTGEGYTL. Written as DNA, the CDR3 is TGTGCCAGCAGTTTTGCTACCGGGACAGGGGAAGGCTACACCCTC.

Many counts were recorded for this clonotype. This chain joins TRBV29-1 and TRBJ2-7; TRBD1 aligns across 7 bases. The CDR3 totals 12 residues. After removal of 6 bases from V and 5 bases from J, the junction contained 7 bases not matched to a gene. Per the germline V gene, CDR1 is SQVTM and CDR2 is ANQGSEA. DNA for the CDR3: TGCAGCGTGTACAGGGGTGAGCACGAGCAGTACTTC. This translates into CSVYRGEHEQYF.

This rearrangement joins TRBV4-2 to TRBJ2-2, with TRBD2 identical over 13 bases. This CDR3 is 20 amino acids long. Germline CDR1 and CDR2: LGHNA and YNFKEQ. Trimming cost V 7 bases and J 0 bases; bases outside gene matches: 14. CDR3 in DNA: TGTGCCAGCACCCGGACTAGCGGGAGAAATTGGATCTCGAACACCGGGGAGCTGTTTTTT. Translating gives CASTRTSGRNWISNTGELFF.

On this clonotype itself: Because it lacks the conserved phenylalanine or tryptophan at the end, this CDR3 is likely a read error. The chain links TRBV6-2 or TRBV6-3 to TRBJ1-1; D not certain. From germline, CDR1 is MNHEY and CDR2 SVGEGT. This CDR3 has 13 residues. V lost 6 bases, J lost 1 base, and 9 bases lay in between. In DNA, the CDR3 is TGTGCCAGCAGAGAGGACGGGAACACTGAAGCTTTCCTT. Translating gives CASREDGNTEAFL.

In its sample, this clonotype was seen a few times. This may stem from a read error, because a much larger clone lies one nucleotide away. The chain links TRBV24-1 to TRBJ2-2; 8 bases line up with TRBD2. The CDR3 covers 15 residues. The V gene's germline CDR1 is KGHDR and CDR2 SFDVKD. V was pared by 7 bases and J by 3 bases, with 6 bases of the junction left unmatched. This chain's CDR3 is CATRGPAGDTGELFF. The CDR3 DNA sequence: TGTGCCACCAGGGGACCAGCGGGAGACACCGGGGAGCTGTTTTTT.

This clonotype was observed at least ten times. The chain employs TRBV11-3 and TRBJ2-2; no reliable D call. V was clipped by 5 bases and J by 4 bases, with 14 bases between them. Germline loops: CDR1 SGHNT, CDR2 YENEEA. The CDR3 has 15 residues. The CDR3 region is CASSPGRWSTGELFF. Written as DNA, the CDR3 is TGTGCCAGCAGCCCCGGACGATGGAGCACCGGGGAGCTGTTTTTT.

This clonotype was recorded at least ten times. The chain uses TRBV28 and TRBJ1-5; D not resolved. CDR1 is MDHEN, CDR2 SYDVKM, per germline. The CDR3 is 16 amino acids. The ends were cut back, 2 bases at V and 1 base at J, with 12 bases in the middle. The CDR3 DNA sequence: TGTGCCAGCAGTTTACGAGTGTTAGTCAGCAATCAGCCCCAGCATTTT. Its protein product is CASSLRVLVSNQPQHF.

The sample holds many counts of this clonotype. The chain uses TRBV7-9 and TRBJ2-5; TRBD1 matches 7 bases. CDR3 length: 13 amino acids. Looked up from germline, CDR1 is SEHNR and CDR2 is FQNEAQ (reference sequence). The V gene end was trimmed by 8 bases and the J gene end by 4 bases; junction bases not matched to a gene: 7. In nucleotides, the CDR3 is TGTGCCAGCGTCAAAGGGGGCCCAGAGACCCAGTACTTC. It is translated as CASVKGGPETQYF.

This clonotype has at least ten counts. The rearrangement uses TRBV6-2 or TRBV6-3 and TRBJ2-5; tentative D call: TRBD2 (6 bases). With 1 base removed from V and 2 bases from J, the gap between germline ends came to 8 bases. The germline gives CDR1 MNHEY, CDR2 SVGEGT. The CDR3 contains 14 residues. The CDR3 DNA reads as TGTGCCAGCAGTTACTGGGGGACTCAAGAGACCCAGTACTTC. Amino acids: CASSYWGTQETQYF.

This clonotype was seen many times. V usage is TRBV30 and J usage is TRBJ2-6; maybe TRBD1 (5 bases). Germline CDR1 and CDR2: GTSNPN and SVGIG (reference sequence). This CDR3 contains 13 residues. V was cut by 8 bases and J by 0 bases, with 8 bases left in between. In nucleotides, the CDR3 is TGTGCCAGACAGAGCTCTGGGGCCAACGTCCTGACTTTC. This codes for CARQSSGANVLTF. The whole variable domain, remainder taken from reference TRBV30 and TRBJ2-6, is SQTIHQWPATLVQPVGSPLSLECTVEGTSNPNLYWYRQAAGRGLQLLFYSVGIGQISSEVPQNLSASRPQDRQFILSSKKLLLSDSGFYLCARQSSGANVLTFGAGSRLTVL.